The 31 T cell receptor beta chains presented below share a single source sample, sequenced in a study of cytomegalovirus exposure and HLA in healthy donors. Sequencing used immunoSEQ multiplex PCR; TCRdb keeps in-frame clones, though not all of them. This sample carries 250,000 or so clones, more than 75% of them seen once, and the ten largest clones take around 12%. Sequenced sample: PBMCs. These receptors originate from a man between 18 and 29 years old in good health and CMV-seropositive.

This sequence joins TRBV7-9 and TRBJ2-7; TRBD1 might be the D (5 bases). V was pared by 1 base and J by 3 bases, with 7 bases between. CDR3 length: 13 residues. Per the germline V gene, CDR1 is SEHNR and CDR2 is FQNEAQ (reference sequence). DNA of the CDR3: TGTGCCAGCAGCTTAGGCAGGGACTACGAGCAGTACTTC. Residues: CASSLGRDYEQYF.

The table lists this clone with a few counts. This CDR3 reads CASKIQGAVDEQYF. Written as DNA, the CDR3 is TGTGCCAGCAAAATACAGGGGGCAGTAGACGAGCAGTACTTC. The rearrangement links TRBV2 to TRBJ2-7; 9 bases map to TRBD1. The V and J ends lost 7 bases and 5 bases, in that order; junction bases with no gene match: 9. CDR1 and CDR2 from the germline V gene are SNHLY and FYNNEI. The CDR3 contains 14 residues.

The rearrangement joins TRBV5-1 to TRBJ2-3, with D hard to call. This CDR3 region has 15 residues. Germline lookup yields CDR1 SGHRS and CDR2 YFSETQ. V lost 0 bases, J lost 3 bases, and 11 bases lay in between. Written as DNA, the CDR3 is TGCGCCAGCAGCTTGGCCCCAATGGGGACAGATACGCAGTATTTT. Translating it yields CASSLAPMGTDTQYF.

This clone occurred a few times. The chain combines TRBV15 with TRBJ1-2, with D perhaps matching TRBD1 (5 bases). Trimming removed 3 bases from V and 4 bases from J, with 9 bases in between. This CDR3 has 13 amino acids. Germline CDR1 LNHNV, CDR2 YYDKDF (reference sequence). The CDR3 nucleotides read TGTGCCACCAGCAGGGGGGTTGGCTATGGCTACACCTTC. It yields the protein CATSRGVGYGYTF.

The chain employs TRBV30 and TRBJ2-7; D remains unclear. V gave up 2 bases and J gave up 5 bases, with 7 bases separating them. The CDR3 extends over 11 amino acids. The germline CDR1 and CDR2 sequences are GTSNPN and SVGIG (reference sequence). CDR3 nucleotides: TGTGCCTGGAGTAGCTACCACGAGCAGTACTTC. Its protein is CAWSSYHEQYF.

The chain uses TRBV11-2 and TRBJ1-5; no clear D. The CDR3 loop spans 15 amino acids. Germline V lookup: CDR1 SGHAT, CDR2 FQNNGV. V was trimmed by 5 bases and J by 0 bases, leaving 11 bases between them. The CDR3 sequence: CASSQGTYSNQPQHF. The CDR3 DNA follows: TGTGCCAGCAGCCAAGGAACTTATAGCAATCAGCCCCAGCATTTT.

DNA of the CDR3: TGTGCCAGCAGCTTCAGCGGGAGAGTCTCCTACAATGAGCAGTTCTTC. Translating it yields CASSFSGRVSYNEQFF. The chain employs TRBV5-6 and TRBJ2-1; 8 bases map to TRBD2. CDR1 and CDR2 from the germline V gene are SGHDT and YYEEEE. CDR3 length: 16 residues. The junction had 4 bases not matched to a gene; V was cut back by 2 bases and J by 0 bases. Full variable domain (outside the CDR3, taken from reference TRBV5-6 and TRBJ2-1): DAGVTQSPTHLIKTRGQQVTLRCSPKSGHDTVSWYQQALGQGPQFIFQYYEEEERQRGNFPDRFSGHQFPNYSSELNVNALLLGDSALYLCASSFSGRVSYNEQFFGPGTRLTVL.

This clone appeared a few times. CDR3 DNA sequence: TGTGCCAGCAGCCGCAATCTAGCTGTTGACTCCTACAATGAGCAGTTCTTC. It specifies CASSRNLAVDSYNEQFF. V is TRBV5-8 and J is TRBJ2-1; TRBD2 is a possible D gene (5 bases). The CDR3 runs 17 residues. CDR1 and CDR2 from the germline V gene are SGHTS and YDEGEE. V was cut by 4 bases and J by 0 bases, with 17 bases left in between.

This rearrangement joins TRBV6-1 to TRBJ1-1; D unresolved. The germline V and J ends were trimmed by 4 bases and 5 bases, with 8 bases remaining between them. Germline loops: CDR1 MNHNS, CDR2 SASEGT. The CDR3 is 12 residues long. DNA for the CDR3: TGTGCCAGCAGTGTAGGAGAGACTGAAGCTTTCTTT. Amino acids: CASSVGETEAFF.

This rearrangement joins TRBV6-1 to TRBJ2-5; no definite D call. This CDR3 contains 13 residues. Germline values: CDR1 MNHNS, CDR2 SASEGT. The V and J ends lost 8 bases and 4 bases respectively, with 14 bases between them. CDR3 in amino acids: CASGVIDGETQYF. Written as DNA, the CDR3 is TGTGCCAGCGGAGTTATCGATGGAGAGACCCAGTACTTC.

This clone has a handful of counts. V is TRBV11-3 and J is TRBJ1-1; tentative D call: TRBD1 (6 bases). V was trimmed by 5 bases and J by 4 bases, leaving 17 bases between them. The CDR3 spans 15 residues. Germline values: CDR1 SGHNT, CDR2 YENEEA. The CDR3 loop is CASSVGGGAGTEAFF. The CDR3, as DNA: TGTGCCAGCAGCGTAGGTGGGGGCGCGGGCACTGAAGCTTTCTTT.

The chain uses TRBV7-2 and TRBJ1-1; D remains unclear. Between the trimmed V and J ends, which lost 1 base and 3 bases, there was a span of 9 bases. The length of the CDR3 is 14 residues. The germline V gene has CDR1 SGHTA and CDR2 FQGNSA. CDR3 in amino acids: CASSLDVGHTEAFF. The CDR3 bases are TGTGCCAGCAGCTTAGATGTAGGGCACACTGAAGCTTTCTTT.

The sample holds a few counts of this clone. The chain carries TRBV2 and TRBJ2-1; possibly TRBD1 for D (5 bases). The CDR3 consists of 12 residues. Germline V gene sequence: CDR1 SNHLY, CDR2 FYNNEI. The V gene lost 4 bases and the J gene lost 7 bases, with 8 bases spanning the gap. The CDR3 reads CASSVKGNEQFF. CDR3 DNA: TGTGCCAGCAGTGTCAAGGGGAATGAGCAGTTCTTC. Full variable domain (missing parts from reference TRBV2 and TRBJ2-1): EPEVTQTPSHQVTQMGQEVILRCVPISNHLYFYWYRQILGQKVEFLVSFYNNEISEKSEIFDDQFSVERPDGSNFTLKIRSTKLEDSAMYFCASSVKGNEQFFGPGTRLTVL.

This chain uses TRBV7-9 with TRBJ2-2; D possibly corresponds to TRBD1 (6 bases). Germline lookup yields CDR1 SEHNR and CDR2 FQNEAQ (reference sequence). V lost 2 bases, J lost 5 bases, and 12 bases lay in between. This CDR3 has 15 residues. The CDR3 nucleotides are TGTGCCAGCAGCTTATACAGGGAGAATACCGGGGAGCTGTTTTTT. Its translation is CASSLYRENTGELFF.

The V gene is TRBV5-1, the J gene TRBJ2-3, with TRBD2 identical over 7 bases. The V gene end was trimmed by 5 bases and the J gene end by 2 bases; junction bases not matched to a gene: 14. The germline CDR1 and CDR2 sequences are SGHRS and YFSETQ. The CDR3 totals 17 residues. CDR3 DNA sequence: TGCGCCAGCAGGCGGACGATAGCGGGCCCATCCACAGATACGCAGTATTTT. Translating it yields CASRRTIAGPSTDTQYF.

The chain carries TRBV5-1 and TRBJ1-1; D is undetermined. Trimming took 0 bases from V and 6 from J, leaving 9 bases between them. The CDR3 is 13 residues long. The germline CDR1 and CDR2 sequences are SGHRS and YFSETQ. The CDR3, as DNA: TGCGCCAGCAGCTTGGATGAGGAGGCTGAAGCTTTCTTT. This translates into CASSLDEEAEAFF.

The chain carries TRBV4-1 and TRBJ1-2; no definite D call. Germline V gives CDR1 MGHRA, CDR2 YSYEKL. The CDR3 covers 15 residues. Trimming shortened V by 6 bases and J by 4 bases, and 18 bases separated the two germline ends. The CDR3 protein is CASRFGPLKSYGYTF. DNA of the CDR3: TGCGCCAGCAGATTTGGTCCTCTAAAGAGCTATGGCTACACCTTC.

The chain joins TRBV5-6 to TRBJ1-3, with unresolved D. The CDR3 is 14 residues long. V was trimmed by 2 bases and J by 0 bases, leaving 6 bases between them. CDR1 SGHDT and CDR2 YYEEEE come from the germline V gene. In nucleotides, the CDR3 is TGTGCCAGCAGCTTTTGGACCTCTGGAAACACCATATATTTT. This encodes CASSFWTSGNTIYF.

This clone has a single count. This rearrangement joins TRBV10-1 to TRBJ2-7; 9 bases fit TRBD1. The CDR3 totals 14 residues. CDR1 is WNHNN and CDR2 is SYGVQD in the germline V gene (reference sequence). V was pared by 10 bases and J by 1 base, with 8 bases of the junction left unmatched. In DNA form, the CDR3 reads TGCGCCACCCCCCCACAGGGGGCGTCCTACGAGCAGTACTTC. Translation gives CATPPQGASYEQYF.

Details on this clone: A much larger clone lies a single base off, so this may be a read error. The V and J genes are TRBV4-3 and TRBJ2-1, with no clear D. Germline V gene lookup returns CDR1 LGHNA and CDR2 YSLEER. Trimming took off 0 bases at V and 7 bases at J, with 7 bases between the two ends. The CDR3 extends over 13 amino acids. The DNA of the CDR3 is TGCGCCAGCAGCCAAGAAATGGGGAATGAGCAGTTCTTC. It is translated as CASSQEMGNEQFF.

The chain is built from TRBV2 and TRBJ1-3; perhaps TRBD1 as D (5 bases). Germline V CDR1 and CDR2: SNHLY, FYNNEI. V was shortened by 3 bases and J by 2 bases, with 8 bases between the two germline ends. The CDR3 runs to 14 residues. In DNA, the CDR3 is TGTGCCAGCAGTGATGGGGGGGCTGGAAACACCATATATTTT. Protein: CASSDGGAGNTIYF.

V and J are TRBV5-1 and TRBJ2-7; 9 positions match TRBD2. The germline CDR1 and CDR2 sequences are SGHRS and YFSETQ. V gave up 6 bases and J gave up 11 bases; unmatched junction bases: 12. The length of the CDR3 is 13 residues. CDR3 coding DNA: TGCGCCAGCACTAATAGCGGGAGCTCTATCAAGTACTTC. Protein product: CASTNSGSSIKYF.

This chain joins TRBV7-6 and TRBJ2-2; 11 bases fit TRBD2. The germline V gene has CDR1 SGHVS and CDR2 FNYEAQ. This CDR3 has 17 residues. Losses at the gene ends were 2 bases for V and 8 bases for J; bases not matched to a gene: 10. CDR3 amino acids: CASSLRGTSGSTGELFF. In nucleotides, the CDR3 is TGTGCCAGCAGCTTACGGGGAACTAGCGGGAGTACTGGGGAGCTGTTTTTT. Variable domain in full (rest from reference TRBV7-6 and TRBJ2-2): GAGVSQSPRYKVTKRGQDVALRCDPISGHVSLYWYRQALGQGPEFLTYFNYEAQQDKSGLPNDRFSAERPEGSISTLTIQRTEQRDSAMYRCASSLRGTSGSTGELFFGEGSRLTVL.

The chain carries TRBV7-3 and TRBJ1-4; 8 bases are shared with TRBD1. J lost 5 bases, V lost 6 bases, and 8 bases had no gene match. Germline V gene lookup returns CDR1 SGHTA and CDR2 FQGTGA. The CDR3 totals 15 residues. The CDR3 spells CASSRGQGGNEKLFF. The CDR3 DNA follows: TGTGCCAGCAGTCGCGGACAGGGAGGAAATGAAAAACTGTTTTTT.

The chain employs TRBV6-5 and TRBJ1-5, with a possible D match to TRBD1 (5 bases). The CDR3 length is 13 residues. The germline CDR1 and CDR2 sequences are MNHEY and SVGAGI. V lost 5 bases, J lost 5 bases, and 10 bases lay in between. This CDR3 reads CASSKRGDQPQHF. Here the CDR3 DNA reads TGTGCCAGCAGTAAACGGGGGGATCAGCCCCAGCATTTT.

V gene TRBV13 combines with J gene TRBJ1-1; D call uncertain. Germline V lookup: CDR1 PRHDT, CDR2 FYEKMQ (reference sequence). The CDR3 runs 17 residues. Deletions cut 0 bases from V and 0 bases from J, with 14 bases between. The CDR3 spells CASSLGVTRVLNTEAFF. The CDR3 nucleotides read TGTGCCAGCAGCTTAGGCGTGACGAGGGTTTTGAACACTGAAGCTTTCTTT.

The chain combines TRBV29-1 with TRBJ1-2, with D perhaps TRBD1 (5 bases). This CDR3 comprises 13 residues. Trimming removed 3 bases from V and 6 bases from J, with 14 bases in between. Germline CDR1 reads SQVTM; CDR2 reads ANQGSEA. The CDR3 loop reads CSVDAPGTDGYTF. The DNA of the CDR3 is TGCAGCGTTGATGCCCCCGGGACTGATGGCTACACCTTC.

This clone was counted a few times. J is TRBJ1-5 and V is TRBV27, with D unresolved. Trimming cost V 5 bases and J 1 base, with 12 bases left between them. Germline CDR1 and CDR2: MNHEY and SMNVEV (reference sequence). The CDR3 is made up of 15 amino acids. The CDR3: CASSNHQGSNQPQHF. In DNA, the CDR3 is TGTGCCAGCAGTAATCATCAAGGGAGCAATCAGCCCCAGCATTTT.

The chain combines TRBV6-5 with TRBJ1-3, with unresolved D. Trimming cost V 0 bases and J 4 bases, with 10 bases left between them. This CDR3 is 15 amino acids long. Germline CDR1 MNHEY, CDR2 SVGAGI. DNA for the CDR3: TGTGCCAGCAGTTACTCGAGTTTGGGCGGAAACACCATATATTTT. This encodes CASSYSSLGGNTIYF.

The genes are TRBV5-1 and TRBJ1-2; D is unresolved. This CDR3 contains 13 residues. CDR1 is SGHRS and CDR2 is YFSETQ in the germline V gene. V lost 5 bases and J 6 bases, leaving 14 bases between the germline ends. CDR3 coding DNA: TGCGCCAGCAGATCCCCGGGGAGAGATGGCTACACCTTC. It codes for CASRSPGRDGYTF. The whole variable domain, filled in from reference TRBV5-1 and TRBJ1-2, reads KAGVTQTPRYLIKTRGQQVTLSCSPISGHRSVSWYQQTPGQGLQFLFEYFSETQRNKGNFPGRFSGRQFSNSRSEMNVSTLELGDSALYLCASRSPGRDGYTFGSGTRLTVV.

This chain links TRBV27 with TRBJ1-1; maybe TRBD1 (6 bases). V lost 2 bases and J lost 4, with 17 bases in between. Germline CDR1 is MNHEY and CDR2 is SMNVEV (reference sequence). This CDR3 is built from 16 residues. The CDR3 reads CASSLSRGPWPTEAFF. CDR3 nucleotide sequence: TGTGCCAGCAGTTTAAGCCGGGGGCCCTGGCCCACTGAAGCTTTCTTT.